This TCR beta chain was identified during a study of shared clonotypes between healthy human individuals. Findings of the study overall: Sharing across four donors was seen in around 5% of naive CD4 clonotypes. Clonotypes shared by all four sorted-subset donors had higher generation probabilities than non-shared clonotypes.

A note on this clone: Its antigen is as yet unknown.

The CDR3 has 13 amino acids. Germline lookup yields CDR1 SQVTM and CDR2 ANQGSEA. V was pared by 7 bases and J by 9 bases, with 14 bases of the junction left unmatched. Some clones are missing from TCRdb's copy, which holds only in-frame ones; the method was immunoSEQ multiplex PCR. The sample has roughly 1,000,000 clones; about 84% are singletons. The source material was memory CD4+ T cells from PBMCs. Specified subset: CD45RA-negative fraction. The chain has TRBV29-1 and TRBJ2-5; TRBD2 agrees at 7 bases. This receptor was identified in a young man in good health. Some clones in this sample may be carry-over from other donors' samples. The CDR3 bases are TGCAGCGGCAGCCTACAACTAGCGCCCGCCCAGTACTTC. Translated, it gives CSGSLQLAPAQYF. The variable domain in full, with the rest retrieved from reference TRBV29-1 and TRBJ2-5, is SAVISQKPSRDICQRGTSLTIQCQVDSQVTMMFWYRQQPGQSLTLIATANQGSEATYESGFVIDKFPISRPNLTFSTLTVSNMSPEDSSIYLCSGSLQLAPAQYFGPGTRLLVL.